This T cell receptor (beta chain) originates from a study of shared clonotypes between healthy human individuals. Germline V gene sequence: CDR1 SGHKS, CDR2 YYEKEE (reference sequence). The ends lost 2 bases at V and 2 bases at J; junction bases unmatched: 7. The CDR3 extends over 17 amino acids. The method was immunoSEQ multiplex PCR; TCRdb's version includes in-frame clones alone and lacks a portion of them. Here the sample spans about 800,000 clones, 95% to 97% being singletons. Naive-designated CD8 cells lacked CD45RO, were positively enriched for CCR7, and omitted terminally differentiated effector memory CD45RA+ cells. The donors were adults (healthy and HIV-negative) with no recent acute infections or vaccinations.

V usage is TRBV5-5 and J usage is TRBJ2-7; 13 bases match TRBD2. The specimen sequenced was naive CD8+ T cells sorted from blood. The TCR comes from a man aged 30-40 years in good health. CDR3 nucleotides: TGTGCCAGCAGCTTCGGACTAGCGGGAGTGTTGGCCTACGAGCAGTACTTC. Translated, it gives CASSFGLAGVLAYEQYF.